A selection of T cell receptor beta chains follows, all from one sample in a study of blood T cells in healthy people across ages. TCRdb used MiXCR to reprocess the 5' RACE reads, holding one entry per CDR3 protein. Of more than 800,000 distinct CDR3 sequences listed, roughly 26% were seen once; the top ten hold around 15%. The sequenced sample consisted of blood. These receptors were taken from a woman aged 80 or older in good health. Both conserved end residues are part of each CDR3. The D gene is left open where the match is weak. Some rows have no size entry. The others give once, few or many, or a class for an expanded clone.

v_call: TRBV12-3/TRBV12-4; j_call: TRBJ2-3; clone_size: .; d_call: TRBD2; cdr3_nt: TGTGCCAGCAGCTCCAATTCGATTTCTAGCGGGGGGACAGCAGATGCGCAGTATTTT; cdr3_aa: CASSSNSISSGGTADAQYF
v_call: TRBV24-1; j_call: TRBJ2-1; clone_size: many; d_call: .; cdr3_nt: TGTGCCACCAGTGACCTCGGGAAGTTGAGCTCCTACAATGAGCAGTTCTTC; cdr3_aa: CATSDLGKLSSYNEQFF
v_call: TRBV9; j_call: TRBJ1-2; clone_size: .; d_call: TRBD1; cdr3_nt: TGTGCCAGCAGCGTAGCAGCCGGGACAGATGGCTACACCTTC; cdr3_aa: CASSVAAGTDGYTF
v_call: TRBV18; j_call: TRBJ2-7; clone_size: many; d_call: .; cdr3_nt: TGTGCCAGCTCCCGCGGGGCGGTCTCCTACGAGCAGTACTTC; cdr3_aa: CASSRGAVSYEQYF
v_call: TRBV6-6; j_call: TRBJ1-6; clone_size: .; d_call: .; cdr3_nt: TGTGCCGGCAGCTTTTCCAATTCACCCCTCCACTTT; cdr3_aa: CAGSFSNSPLHF
v_call: TRBV7-2; j_call: TRBJ2-1; clone_size: .; d_call: .; cdr3_nt: TGTGCCAGCCGGGCCAAGGGGGCCTACAATGAGCAGTTCTTC; cdr3_aa: CASRAKGAYNEQFF
v_call: TRBV7-9; j_call: TRBJ1-2; clone_size: many; d_call: .; cdr3_nt: TGTGCCAGCAGCTTACTATCCGGGGACAACTATGGCTACACCTTC; cdr3_aa: CASSLLSGDNYGYTF
v_call: TRBV5-4; j_call: TRBJ2-5; clone_size: .; d_call: .; cdr3_nt: TGTGCCAGCAGTCCTGAAGGGGGGGTGGAGACCCAGTACTTC; cdr3_aa: CASSPEGGVETQYF
v_call: TRBV3-1; j_call: TRBJ2-5; clone_size: many; d_call: TRBD1; cdr3_nt: TGTGCCAGCAGCCAAGCCGGGACAGGTATACAAGAGACCCAGTACTTC; cdr3_aa: CASSQAGTGIQETQYF
v_call: TRBV6-6; j_call: TRBJ2-7; clone_size: many; d_call: TRBD1; cdr3_nt: TGTGCCAGCAGCCTCACCGGACAGGGAGCCTACGAGCAGTACTTC; cdr3_aa: CASSLTGQGAYEQYF
v_call: TRBV2; j_call: TRBJ2-2; clone_size: few; d_call: TRBD1; cdr3_nt: TGTGCCAGCCGAGGGGGCGGTGCTAACACCGGGGAGCTGTTTTTT; cdr3_aa: CASRGGGANTGELFF
v_call: TRBV12-3/TRBV12-4; j_call: TRBJ2-3; clone_size: .; d_call: .; cdr3_nt: TGTGCCAGCAGTCCCCCGACCAGTCCTAATACGCAGTATTTT; cdr3_aa: CASSPPTSPNTQYF
v_call: TRBV4-3; j_call: TRBJ1-1; clone_size: few; d_call: .; cdr3_nt: TGCGCCAGCACCCCGCGGGGAGGCACTGAAGCTTTCTTT; cdr3_aa: CASTPRGGTEAFF
v_call: TRBV9; j_call: TRBJ2-3; clone_size: many; d_call: .; cdr3_nt: TGTGCCAGCAGCGTAGGGCCCTCGGCAGATACGCAGTATTTT; cdr3_aa: CASSVGPSADTQYF
v_call: TRBV6-2/TRBV6-3; j_call: TRBJ2-3; clone_size: many; d_call: .; cdr3_nt: TGTGCCAGCAACTCCGGGAGCACAGATACGCAGTATTTT; cdr3_aa: CASNSGSTDTQYF
v_call: TRBV5-1; j_call: TRBJ2-7; clone_size: many; d_call: .; cdr3_nt: TGCGCCAGCAGCTTGGCCGGGTGGGAGTCCGAGCAGTACTTC; cdr3_aa: CASSLAGWESEQYF
v_call: TRBV6-5; j_call: TRBJ2-1; clone_size: .; d_call: .; cdr3_nt: TGTGCCAACAGTTATTTTCCGGGGGGCTACTACAATGAGCAGTTCTTC; cdr3_aa: CANSYFPGGYYNEQFF
v_call: TRBV12-3/TRBV12-4; j_call: TRBJ1-4; clone_size: few; d_call: TRBD1; cdr3_nt: TGTGCCAGCAGCAGACAGGGGATGAGGGATGAAAAACTGTTTTTT; cdr3_aa: CASSRQGMRDEKLFF
v_call: TRBV10-3; j_call: TRBJ1-2; clone_size: few; d_call: .; cdr3_nt: TGTGCCATCAGCCTACAGGGAACTTATGGCTACACCTTC; cdr3_aa: CAISLQGTYGYTF
v_call: TRBV6-6; j_call: TRBJ2-5; clone_size: .; d_call: TRBD1; cdr3_nt: TGTGCCAGCAGTAACCAAGACTGGGACAGGGGGTACTTC; cdr3_aa: CASSNQDWDRGYF
v_call: TRBV6-2/TRBV6-3; j_call: TRBJ1-1; clone_size: few; d_call: .; cdr3_nt: TGTGCCAGCAGTTACCCCTCGGGCAGGACGAACACTGAAGCTTTCTTT; cdr3_aa: CASSYPSGRTNTEAFF
v_call: TRBV28; j_call: TRBJ1-5; clone_size: few; d_call: .; cdr3_nt: TGTGCCAGCAAACGGAACAGGGAAAGTCAGCCCCAGCATTTT; cdr3_aa: CASKRNRESQPQHF
v_call: TRBV18; j_call: TRBJ1-2; clone_size: few; d_call: .; cdr3_nt: TGTGCCAGCTCACCAGAGGGTGACTATGGCTACACCTTC; cdr3_aa: CASSPEGDYGYTF
v_call: TRBV7-2; j_call: TRBJ1-1; clone_size: few; d_call: .; cdr3_nt: TGTGCCAGCAGCCTCCGGAGGGGGGACGAAGCTTTCTTT; cdr3_aa: CASSLRRGDEAFF
v_call: TRBV10-3; j_call: TRBJ1-2; clone_size: many; d_call: TRBD1; cdr3_nt: TGTGCCATCACGGAAGGACAGGGCTTTTATGGCTACACCTTC; cdr3_aa: CAITEGQGFYGYTF
v_call: TRBV7-2; j_call: TRBJ2-3; clone_size: many; d_call: .; cdr3_nt: TGTGCCAGCAGCCTTTTTACAGGGACGCAGTATTTT; cdr3_aa: CASSLFTGTQYF
v_call: TRBV12-3/TRBV12-4; j_call: TRBJ1-4; clone_size: .; d_call: TRBD1; cdr3_nt: TGTGCCAGCAGTCAAGGACAGGGCGGGAATGAAAAACTGTTTTTT; cdr3_aa: CASSQGQGGNEKLFF
v_call: TRBV6-1; j_call: TRBJ1-2; clone_size: many; d_call: .; cdr3_nt: TGTGCCAGCAGTGATACCCTTATCCGCCAGGGGGGCTACACCTTC; cdr3_aa: CASSDTLIRQGGYTF
v_call: TRBV20-1; j_call: TRBJ1-6; clone_size: .; d_call: .; cdr3_nt: TGCAGTGCTACCCCGAGGGGTTCACCCCTCCACTTT; cdr3_aa: CSATPRGSPLHF
v_call: TRBV6-2/TRBV6-3; j_call: TRBJ2-3; clone_size: many; d_call: TRBD2; cdr3_nt: TGTGCCAGCAGTTACTCGAGTACCAGCGGGGGTTTGAGTGCTAGCACAGATACGCAGTATTTT; cdr3_aa: CASSYSSTSGGLSASTDTQYF
v_call: TRBV24-1; j_call: TRBJ2-3; clone_size: .; d_call: TRBD1; cdr3_nt: TGTGCCACCAGTGAACCCTCAGGGGGAAGGACAGATACGCAGTATTTT; cdr3_aa: CATSEPSGGRTDTQYF
v_call: TRBV6-2/TRBV6-3; j_call: TRBJ1-4; clone_size: .; d_call: .; cdr3_nt: TGTGCCAGCAGTTACGTCAGGGGAAATGAAAAACTGTTTTTT; cdr3_aa: CASSYVRGNEKLFF
v_call: TRBV9; j_call: TRBJ1-1; clone_size: .; d_call: .; cdr3_nt: TGTGCCAGCAGCCCGGGGGCGTTCGCTGAAGCTTTCTTT; cdr3_aa: CASSPGAFAEAFF
v_call: TRBV6-2/TRBV6-3; j_call: TRBJ1-6; clone_size: few; d_call: .; cdr3_nt: TGTGCCAGCAGAGACAGTCTTTCACCCCTCCACTTT; cdr3_aa: CASRDSLSPLHF
v_call: TRBV4-2; j_call: TRBJ2-7; clone_size: many; d_call: .; cdr3_nt: TGTGCCAGCAGCCAAGAGGCGGGAAGGGACGAGCAGTACTTC; cdr3_aa: CASSQEAGRDEQYF
v_call: TRBV7-2; j_call: TRBJ2-5; clone_size: many; d_call: TRBD2; cdr3_nt: TGTGCCAGCAAGACTAGCGGGGAAGAGACCCAGTACTTC; cdr3_aa: CASKTSGEETQYF
v_call: TRBV6-2/TRBV6-3; j_call: TRBJ2-1; clone_size: .; d_call: .; cdr3_nt: TGTGCCAGCAGTAAGCCAATCACCTACAATGAGCGGTTCTTC; cdr3_aa: CASSKPITYNERFF
v_call: TRBV5-1; j_call: TRBJ2-7; clone_size: many; d_call: .; cdr3_nt: TGCGCCAGCAGTTACGGACGGTCGAACTCCTACGAGCAGTACTTC; cdr3_aa: CASSYGRSNSYEQYF
v_call: TRBV28; j_call: TRBJ2-5; clone_size: .; d_call: .; cdr3_nt: TGTGCCAGCAGGGGACCCCTGGAGGAGACCCAGTACTTC; cdr3_aa: CASRGPLEETQYF
v_call: TRBV6-2/TRBV6-3; j_call: TRBJ2-7; clone_size: many; d_call: .; cdr3_nt: TGTGCCAGCAGGATTGCGATCCCGGGGGACGAGCAGTACTTC; cdr3_aa: CASRIAIPGDEQYF
v_call: TRBV18; j_call: TRBJ2-7; clone_size: few; d_call: .; cdr3_nt: TGTGCCAGCTCACCACTCGGGGAAGGTCCGTACGAGCAGTACTTC; cdr3_aa: CASSPLGEGPYEQYF
v_call: TRBV12-3/TRBV12-4; j_call: TRBJ1-1; clone_size: once; d_call: TRBD1; cdr3_nt: TGTGCCAACAGTTCAACAGGGGCCACTGAAGCTTTCTTT; cdr3_aa: CANSSTGATEAFF
v_call: TRBV7-2; j_call: TRBJ1-1; clone_size: many; d_call: .; cdr3_nt: TGTGCCAGCAGCTTAGGAGTGCCCCCCACTGAAGCTTTCTTT; cdr3_aa: CASSLGVPPTEAFF
v_call: TRBV29-1; j_call: TRBJ1-1; clone_size: .; d_call: .; cdr3_nt: TGCAGCGTTTCATCAGGGTACACTGAAGCTTTCTTT; cdr3_aa: CSVSSGYTEAFF
v_call: TRBV29-1; j_call: TRBJ1-4; clone_size: .; d_call: .; cdr3_nt: TGCAGCGTTTCCCTTACGAATGAAAAACTGTTTTTT; cdr3_aa: CSVSLTNEKLFF
v_call: TRBV29-1; j_call: TRBJ2-7; clone_size: many; d_call: .; cdr3_nt: TGCAGCGTTGCGACAGCCTACGAGCAGTACTTC; cdr3_aa: CSVATAYEQYF
v_call: TRBV29-1; j_call: TRBJ2-3; clone_size: many; d_call: .; cdr3_nt: TGCAGCGTCGTGGACACAGGGATCACAGATACGCAGTATTTT; cdr3_aa: CSVVDTGITDTQYF
v_call: TRBV3-1; j_call: TRBJ1-2; clone_size: .; d_call: .; cdr3_nt: TGTGCCAGCAGCCAGAGGGCCCCACCCCAACGATATGGCTACACCTTC; cdr3_aa: CASSQRAPPQRYGYTF
v_call: TRBV24-1; j_call: TRBJ2-5; clone_size: many; d_call: TRBD2; cdr3_nt: TGTGCCACCAGTGACCAAGGGACTAGCGAAGAGACCCAGTACTTC; cdr3_aa: CATSDQGTSEETQYF
v_call: TRBV4-3; j_call: TRBJ1-1; clone_size: few; d_call: .; cdr3_nt: TGCGCCAGCAGCCGGGGGAAGGGCACTGAAGCTTTCTTT; cdr3_aa: CASSRGKGTEAFF
v_call: TRBV5-5; j_call: TRBJ1-2; clone_size: .; d_call: .; cdr3_nt: TGTGCCGGCGGCCGTTTTGGGGGGGCCTCGTATGGCTACACCTTC; cdr3_aa: CAGGRFGGASYGYTF
v_call: TRBV5-1; j_call: TRBJ2-1; clone_size: many; d_call: .; cdr3_nt: TGCGCCAGCAGCTTTTCCATTAGCTCCTACAATGAGCAGTTCTTC; cdr3_aa: CASSFSISSYNEQFF
v_call: TRBV6-6; j_call: TRBJ1-5; clone_size: .; d_call: .; cdr3_nt: TGTGCCAGCGGGAGCAATCAGCCCCAGCATTTT; cdr3_aa: CASGSNQPQHF
v_call: TRBV5-6; j_call: TRBJ2-3; clone_size: few; d_call: .; cdr3_nt: TGTGCCAGCAGCTTATTAGGTTCTGGCGGCTCTAGCACAGATACGCAGTATTTT; cdr3_aa: CASSLLGSGGSSTDTQYF
v_call: TRBV5-1; j_call: TRBJ2-3; clone_size: .; d_call: .; cdr3_nt: TGCGCCGGCAGCTTGGACGGGGGTGCAGATACGCAGTATTTT; cdr3_aa: CAGSLDGGADTQYF
v_call: TRBV3-1; j_call: TRBJ1-2; clone_size: many; d_call: .; cdr3_nt: TGTGCCAGCAGCCATGGGGGCGAAAACTATGGCTACACCTTC; cdr3_aa: CASSHGGENYGYTF
v_call: TRBV5-1; j_call: TRBJ1-6; clone_size: .; d_call: .; cdr3_nt: TGCGCCAGCAGCTTTAACGGGGACTCACCCCTCCACTTT; cdr3_aa: CASSFNGDSPLHF